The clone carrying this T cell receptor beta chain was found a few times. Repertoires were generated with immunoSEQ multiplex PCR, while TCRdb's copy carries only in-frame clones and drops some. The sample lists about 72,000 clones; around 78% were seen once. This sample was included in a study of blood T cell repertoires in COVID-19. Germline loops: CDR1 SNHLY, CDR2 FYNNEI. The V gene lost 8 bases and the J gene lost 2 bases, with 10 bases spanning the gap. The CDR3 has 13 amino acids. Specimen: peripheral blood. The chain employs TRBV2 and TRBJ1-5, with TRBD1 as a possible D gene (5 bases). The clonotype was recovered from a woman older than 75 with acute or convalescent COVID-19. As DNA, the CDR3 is TGTGCCAGCGGCAGGGAGGGCAATCAGCCCCAGCATTTT. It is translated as CASGREGNQPQHF.